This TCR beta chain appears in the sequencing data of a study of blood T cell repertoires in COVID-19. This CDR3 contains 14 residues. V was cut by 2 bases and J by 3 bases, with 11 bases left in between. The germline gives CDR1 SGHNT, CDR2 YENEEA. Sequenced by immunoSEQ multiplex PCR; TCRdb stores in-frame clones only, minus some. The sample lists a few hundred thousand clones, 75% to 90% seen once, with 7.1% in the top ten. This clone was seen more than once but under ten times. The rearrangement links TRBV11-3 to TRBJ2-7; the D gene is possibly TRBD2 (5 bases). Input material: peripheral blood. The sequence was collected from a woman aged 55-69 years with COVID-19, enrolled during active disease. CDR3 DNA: TGTGCCAGCAGCTTAACCGAAGGGAGCTACGAGCAGTACTTC. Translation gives CASSLTEGSYEQYF.